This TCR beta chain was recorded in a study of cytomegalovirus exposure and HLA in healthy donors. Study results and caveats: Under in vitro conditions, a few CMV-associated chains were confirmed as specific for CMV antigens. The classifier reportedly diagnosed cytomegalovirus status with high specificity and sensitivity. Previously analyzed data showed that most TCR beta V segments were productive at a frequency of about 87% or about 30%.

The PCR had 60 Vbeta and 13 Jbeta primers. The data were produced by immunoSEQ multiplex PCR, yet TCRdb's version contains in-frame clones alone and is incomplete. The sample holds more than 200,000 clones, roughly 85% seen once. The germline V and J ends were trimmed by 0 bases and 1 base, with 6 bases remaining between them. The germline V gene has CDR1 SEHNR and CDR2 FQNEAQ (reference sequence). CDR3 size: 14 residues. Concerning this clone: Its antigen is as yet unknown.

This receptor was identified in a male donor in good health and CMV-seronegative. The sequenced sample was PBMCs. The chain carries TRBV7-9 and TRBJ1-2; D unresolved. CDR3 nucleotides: TGTGCCAGCAGCTTAGCTACAGTTAACTATGGCTACACCTTC. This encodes CASSLATVNYGYTF.